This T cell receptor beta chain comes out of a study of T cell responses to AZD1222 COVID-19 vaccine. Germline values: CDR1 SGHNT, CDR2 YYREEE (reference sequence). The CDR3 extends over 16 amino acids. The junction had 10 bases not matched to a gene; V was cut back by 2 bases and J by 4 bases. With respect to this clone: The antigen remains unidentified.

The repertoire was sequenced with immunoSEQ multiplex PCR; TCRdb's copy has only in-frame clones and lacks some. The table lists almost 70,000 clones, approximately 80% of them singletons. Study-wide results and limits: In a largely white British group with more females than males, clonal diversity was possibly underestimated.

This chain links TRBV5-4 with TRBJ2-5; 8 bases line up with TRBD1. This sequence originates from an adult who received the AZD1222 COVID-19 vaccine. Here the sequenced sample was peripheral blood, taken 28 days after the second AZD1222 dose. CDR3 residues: CASSFPNDRGRETQYF. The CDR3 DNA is TGTGCCAGCAGCTTTCCCAACGACAGGGGTAGAGAGACCCAGTACTTC.